This TCR beta chain is from a study of shared clonotypes between healthy human individuals. Unsorted PBMC contributed about 270 ng DNA, 30,000 or so T cell genomes, to each replicate PCR. Libraries were prepared by immunoSEQ multiplex PCR; TCRdb keeps only in-frame clonotypes and omits some of them. The profile shows approximately 500,000 clones, 60% to 80% of them singletons. The table lists this clone with a count of one. Its target is not known. Between the trimmed V and J ends, which lost 2 bases and 2 bases, there was a span of 10 bases. CDR1 and CDR2 from the germline V gene are LNHDA and SQIVND (reference sequence). The CDR3 runs to 14 residues. Study conclusions and caveats: A small donor pool kept down the genetic and exposure-history diversity that was represented.

Sequenced input: PBMCs. The sequence was collected from a woman between 40 and 55 years old in good health. Some clones in this sample may be carry-over from other donors' samples. This chain joins TRBV19 and TRBJ2-7; weak D call: TRBD2 (6 bases). Here the CDR3 reads CASSIQRATYEQYF. In DNA, the CDR3 is TGTGCCAGTAGTATACAGCGGGCTACCTACGAGCAGTACTTC.